This entry lists 26 T cell receptor beta chains sequenced from one sample in a study of PD-L1 blockade in urothelial cancer. TCRdb's copy holds only in-frame clones and misses some; the assay was immunoSEQ multiplex PCR. Of under 40,000 clones in the sample, about nine tenths are singletons; the top ten hold roughly 8%. Noted time point: peripheral blood 6 weeks after treatment start. Sequenced here: PBMCs, sampled around atezolizumab (anti-PD-L1) treatment. The receptors were sampled from an elderly man with urothelial cancer.

This clone was seen only a few times. The chain uses TRBV29-1 and TRBJ2-1; 10 bases map to TRBD2. This CDR3 region has 15 residues. The germline V gene encodes CDR1 SQVTM and CDR2 ANQGSEA. The junction had 8 bases not matched to a gene; V was cut back by 1 base and J by 8 bases. CDR3: CSVEGLAGAADEQFF. The CDR3, as DNA: TGCAGCGTTGAAGGGCTAGCGGGAGCGGCCGATGAGCAGTTCTTC.

This chain joins TRBV5-1 and TRBJ1-1; D call uncertain. Germline values: CDR1 SGHRS, CDR2 YFSETQ. Trimming took 2 bases from V and 1 from J, leaving 6 bases between them. This CDR3 contains 13 residues. CDR3 sequence: CASSFRENTEAFF. The CDR3 DNA follows: TGCGCCAGCAGCTTCCGAGAGAACACTGAAGCTTTCTTT.

The chain carries TRBV9 and TRBJ2-2; TRBD2 agrees at 8 bases. The CDR3 length is 17 residues. With V trimmed by 0 bases and J by 2 bases, 6 bases remained unmatched. CDR1 and CDR2 from the germline V gene are SGDLS and YYNGEE. CDR3 DNA: TGTGCCAGCAGCGTAGGGCGACTAGCGCGAAACACCGGGGAGCTGTTTTTT. This gives the protein CASSVGRLARNTGELFF.

This chain links TRBV14 with TRBJ2-7, with D unclear. The ends were cut back, 1 base at V and 7 bases at J, with 20 bases in the middle. In germline, CDR1 is SGHDN, CDR2 FVKESK. The CDR3 consists of 16 residues. The CDR3: CASSQVPHTVSGEQYF. The CDR3 region has the DNA TGTGCCAGCAGCCAAGTCCCGCACACGGTATCCGGGGAGCAGTACTTC.

This clone was counted a few times. The chain carries TRBV7-2 and TRBJ2-7; the match to TRBD2 covers 12 bases. Trimming took 4 bases from V and 5 from J; bases not matched to a gene: 9. CDR3 length: 16 residues. Per germline, CDR1 SGHTA and CDR2 FQGNSA. CDR3 in amino acids: CASSSRLAGDPHEQYF. The CDR3 DNA sequence: TGTGCCAGCAGCTCCCGACTAGCGGGAGATCCCCACGAGCAGTACTTC. The whole variable domain, filled in from reference TRBV7-2 and TRBJ2-7, reads GAGVSQSPSNKVTEKGKDVELRCDPISGHTALYWYRQSLGQGLEFLIYFQGNSAPDKSGLPSDRFSAERTGGSVSTLTIQRTQQEDSAVYLCASSSRLAGDPHEQYFGPGTRLTVT.

V and J are TRBV5-1 and TRBJ1-1; D gene ambiguous. The germline V and J ends were trimmed by 0 bases and 0 bases, with 15 bases remaining between them. This CDR3 comprises 17 residues. Germline V gene sequence: CDR1 SGHRS, CDR2 YFSETQ. The CDR3 region is CASSLVSLQIMNTEAFF. CDR3 nucleotide sequence: TGCGCCAGCAGCTTGGTTTCCCTCCAGATTATGAACACTGAAGCTTTCTTT.

This clone was counted a single time. The genes are TRBV7-2 and TRBJ2-1, with 13 bases fitting TRBD2. CDR1 SGHTA and CDR2 FQGNSA come from the germline V gene. The CDR3 extends over 14 amino acids. Trimming removed 5 bases from V and 6 bases from J; junction bases left unmatched: 1. This CDR3 reads CASSRTSGSNEQFF. CDR3 DNA sequence: TGTGCCAGCAGCCGGACTAGCGGGAGCAATGAGCAGTTCTTC.

J is TRBJ1-5 and V is TRBV19, with 11 bases matching TRBD1. The germline CDR1 and CDR2 sequences are LNHDA and SQIVND (reference sequence). V was clipped by 2 bases and J by 5 bases; unmatched bases: 8. The CDR3 length is 17 residues. CDR3 DNA sequence: TGTGCCAGTAGTATACCCGGGACAGGGGGAGGGTATCAGCCCCAGCATTTT. Encoded protein: CASSIPGTGGGYQPQHF.

CDR3 DNA: TGTGCCAGCAGCCCCGGGGACAGTACTAATCAGCCCCAGCATTTT. Protein product: CASSPGDSTNQPQHF. The chain joins TRBV7-9 to TRBJ1-5, with 7 bases fitting TRBD1. Germline CDR1 and CDR2: SEHNR and FQNEAQ (reference sequence). This CDR3 is built from 15 residues. V gave up 5 bases and J gave up 4 bases; unmatched junction bases: 8.

This clone was seen once. This chain links TRBV14 with TRBJ2-7, with 9 nucleotides matching TRBD2. Germline CDR1 reads SGHDN; CDR2 reads FVKESK. This CDR3 has 16 residues. The ends lost 4 bases at V and 3 bases at J; junction bases unmatched: 10. The chain's CDR3 is CASSPWEGSGSYEQYF. The CDR3, as DNA: TGTGCCAGCAGCCCCTGGGAGGGTAGCGGGAGCTACGAGCAGTACTTC.

This clone was found once. The chain recombines TRBV19 with TRBJ1-1; TRBD1 is a possible D gene (5 bases). The CDR3 consists of 16 residues. V was shortened by 3 bases and J by 1 base, with 15 bases between the two germline ends. Germline-derived CDR1 and CDR2 are LNHDA and SQIVND (reference sequence). The CDR3 reads CASSIPGISENTEAFF. CDR3 DNA sequence: TGTGCCAGTAGTATCCCAGGGATTTCCGAGAACACTGAAGCTTTCTTT.

This clone has just one count. This chain uses TRBV28 with TRBJ2-3; D gene ambiguous. The CDR3 length is 16 residues. Germline CDR1 is MDHEN and CDR2 is SYDVKM. V was cut by 4 bases and J by 0 bases, with 14 bases left in between. CDR3 in amino acids: CASSWNRRSSTDTQYF. In DNA form, the CDR3 reads TGTGCCAGCAGTTGGAATCGGAGATCTAGCACAGATACGCAGTATTTT.

The table lists this clone with a count of one. The rearrangement links TRBV5-4 to TRBJ2-1; possible D gene TRBD2, 5 bases. CDR1 is SGHNT and CDR2 is YYREEE in the germline V gene (reference sequence). The CDR3 length is 18 residues. V lost 4 bases and J lost 1, with 21 bases in between. The CDR3 sequence: CASSAGMVAIRSYNEQFF. In DNA form, the CDR3 reads TGTGCCAGCAGCGCTGGGATGGTAGCGATAAGGTCCTACAATGAGCAGTTCTTC.

The V call is TRBV5-1, the J call TRBJ2-3, with 7 bases identical to TRBD1. V lost 3 bases to trimming and J lost 1 base; unmatched junction nucleotides: 8. CDR1 and CDR2 (germline): SGHRS, YFSETQ. This CDR3 is built from 16 residues. In DNA, the CDR3 is TGCGCCAGCAGCTCCGGACAGGCCGGCGGCACAGATACGCAGTATTTT. It specifies CASSSGQAGGTDTQYF.

V gene TRBV7-9 combines with J gene TRBJ1-1; a weak D match, TRBD1 (5 bases). Between the trimmed V and J ends, which lost 1 base and 1 base, there was a span of 10 bases. The length of the CDR3 is 15 residues. CDR1 and CDR2 (germline): SEHNR, FQNEAQ (reference sequence). CDR3 DNA: TGTGCCAGCAGCTTAGGCGGGGCTGGGAACACTGAAGCTTTCTTT. This gives the protein CASSLGGAGNTEAFF.

The chain carries TRBV18 and TRBJ2-2; D gene unclear. Germline assignment: CDR1 KGHSH and CDR2 LQKENI. CDR3 length: 15 amino acids. Trimming stripped 2 bases from V and 1 base from J, with 8 bases between. CDR3 residues: CASSPTLENTGELFF. The DNA for the CDR3 is TGTGCCAGCTCACCAACCCTAGAGAACACCGGGGAGCTGTTTTTT. Using reference TRBV18 and TRBJ2-2 for the parts outside the CDR3, the full variable domain is NAGVMQNPRHLVRRRGQEARLRCSPMKGHSHVYWYRQLPEEGLKFMVYLQKENIIDESGMPKERFSAEFPKEGPSILRIQQVVRGDSAAYFCASSPTLENTGELFFGEGSRLTVL.

This clone appeared once. The chain employs TRBV29-1 and TRBJ2-1, with 10 bases aligning to TRBD2. CDR3 length: 16 residues. Germline V lookup: CDR1 SQVTM, CDR2 ANQGSEA. V was pared by 7 bases and J by 2 bases, with 11 bases of the junction left unmatched. The CDR3 DNA sequence: TGCAGCGCCCTACTTGGACTAGCGGCGACCTACAATGAGCAGTTCTTC. Translated, it gives CSALLGLAATYNEQFF.

This chain joins TRBV12-2 and TRBJ2-7; the D call TRBD2 from the table was never checked on the DNA. TRBV12-2 is tagged as a pseudogene. The CDR3 totals 17 residues. The CDR3 nucleotides read TGTGCAAGTCGCTCTTACACCGGGACTAGCGGAAACTACGAGCAGTACTTC. This codes for CASRSYTGTSGNYEQYF.

The chain combines TRBV25-1 with TRBJ2-7; 7 nucleotides agree with TRBD2. Germline lookup yields CDR1 MGHDK and CDR2 SYGVNS. The J segment lost 2 bases and the V segment lost 3 bases, leaving 4 bases of the junction unmatched. The CDR3 is 14 amino acids. As DNA, the CDR3 is TGTGCCAGCAGTGAGGGAGGGGCCACCTACGAGCAGTACTTC. Its protein product is CASSEGGATYEQYF.

The rearrangement uses TRBV9 and TRBJ1-2, with TRBD1 matching over 11 bases. The germline CDR1 and CDR2 sequences are SGDLS and YYNGEE. The CDR3 is made up of 16 amino acids. V lost 2 bases to trimming and J lost 0 bases; unmatched junction nucleotides: 3. In nucleotides, the CDR3 is TGTGCCAGCAGCGTTGGACAGGGGGCCTCTAACTATGGCTACACCTTC. It codes for CASSVGQGASNYGYTF.

The rearrangement joins TRBV12-1 to TRBJ1-1; the table names TRBD1, a call not compared with the DNA. TRBV12-1 is marked as a pseudogene. This CDR3 region has 15 residues. The CDR3: CASSSRQGRNTEAFF. The CDR3 DNA sequence: TGTGCCAGCAGCTCCCGACAGGGGAGGAACACTGAAGCTTTCTTT.

This clone was seen a few times. The V call is TRBV6-1, the J call TRBJ2-1; 15 nucleotides match TRBD2. J was trimmed by 7 bases and V by 6 bases; bases with no gene match: 1. Germline V gene data show CDR1 as MNHNS and CDR2 as SASEGT. The CDR3 totals 14 residues. The CDR3 loop reads CASRGLAGGNEQFF. The CDR3 region has the DNA TGTGCCAGCAGAGGACTAGCGGGAGGGAATGAGCAGTTCTTC.

This chain links TRBV19 with TRBJ1-2; TRBD1 aligns across 11 bases. This CDR3 is built from 12 residues. From germline, CDR1 is LNHDA and CDR2 SQIVND (reference sequence). V was clipped by 8 bases and J by 6 bases; unmatched bases: 2. The CDR3 here is CASGQGAHGYTF. CDR3 in DNA: TGTGCCAGTGGACAGGGGGCCCATGGCTACACCTTC.

The genes are TRBV27 and TRBJ2-3; tentative D call: TRBD2 (6 bases). Germline CDR1 is MNHEY and CDR2 is SMNVEV (reference sequence). The CDR3 sequence is 17 residues long. Deletions cut 3 bases from V and 0 bases from J, with 16 bases between. The CDR3 bases are TGTGCCAGCAGTTTCTTCCCACGACTAGTTAGCACAGATACGCAGTATTTT. Translating it yields CASSFFPRLVSTDTQYF.

This clone was found a few times. This chain joins TRBV7-8 and TRBJ2-5; D may be TRBD1 (7 bases). The CDR3 is 13 residues long. V lost 5 bases, J lost 5 bases, and 12 bases lay in between. Germline V lookup: CDR1 SGHVS, CDR2 FQNEAQ. The CDR3 here is CASSGGGGETQYF. The CDR3 nucleotides are TGTGCCAGCAGCGGAGGGGGCGGGGAGACCCAGTACTTC.

This clone was found once. This chain uses TRBV5-1 with TRBJ2-1, with 10 bases matching TRBD2. CDR3 length equals 18 residues. J was trimmed by 4 bases and V by 0 bases; bases with no gene match: 10. The germline V gene encodes CDR1 SGHRS and CDR2 YFSETQ. CDR3 protein: CASSLAGSSGSIYNEQFF. CDR3 sequence (DNA): TGCGCCAGCAGCTTGGCCGGGTCTAGCGGGAGTATTTACAATGAGCAGTTCTTC. Together with reference TRBV5-1 and TRBJ2-1, the CDR3 gives the full variable domain: KAGVTQTPRYLIKTRGQQVTLSCSPISGHRSVSWYQQTPGQGLQFLFEYFSETQRNKGNFPGRFSGRQFSNSRSEMNVSTLELGDSALYLCASSLAGSSGSIYNEQFFGPGTRLTVL.